This record looks at one TCR beta chain sequence and its context. Its antigen remains unknown. Generated by immunoSEQ multiplex PCR, the TCRdb table keeps only in-frame clones and is missing some. The table lists over 10,000 clones, around 83% of them singletons. Recipients were bled about 28 days pretransplant and at posttransplant days 30, 100, 180. This sample stems from a study of T cell clonotyping in hematopoietic cell transplantation. Regarding the study as a whole: Cells were unsorted, so CD4 and CD8 contributions were not separated. Pathologically expanded recipient clonotypes increased progressively from day 30 to day 180 as diversity fell. At the given depth, recipient repertoires were over 97% de novo clonotypes.

The origin of this receptor is a female patient aged 35-55 years who had an allogeneic stem cell transplant from a related donor, so T cells may come from the graft donor. Some clones in this sample may be carry-over from other donors' samples. Sample: PBMCs, taken 100 days after allogeneic stem cell transplant.

CDR3 region: CASSLDSGRFQETQYF. Here the CDR3 DNA reads TGTGCCAGCAGCTTGGATAGCGGGAGGTTCCAAGAGACCCAGTACTTC. V is TRBV5-6 and J is TRBJ2-5; 10 positions agree with TRBD2. Germline CDR1 reads SGHDT; CDR2 reads YYEEEE. This CDR3 region has 16 residues. J was trimmed by 1 base and V by 0 bases; bases with no gene match: 3.